One T cell receptor beta chain is described in this entry. The data derive from a study of blood T cell repertoires in COVID-19. Study-wide context: Some COVID-19 samples were acute and others convalescent; all came from the United States, Italy and Spain. T cells, B-cell-depleted T cells, or PBMCs provided the cDNA or gDNA that served as material.

The ends lost 4 bases at V and 1 base at J; junction bases unmatched: 8. The CDR3 loop spans 16 amino acids. Germline V gene data show CDR1 as LNHNV and CDR2 as YYDKDF (reference sequence). Authors' processing steps: From reference gene primer amplification, estimates of nucleated cell counts were derived. The protocol was immunoSEQ multiplex PCR, while the TCRdb copy is restricted to in-frame clones and leaves out a portion. V and J calls and clone size are copied from that table; D and trimming were computed from the DNA. The sample shows roughly 60,000 clones, roughly 88% of them seen only once. The J gene is TRBJ2-5, the V gene TRBV15; 8 positions agree with TRBD2. The sequenced sample consisted of peripheral blood. This sequence was found in an older woman with acute or convalescent COVID-19. Here the CDR3 reads CATSTSTTSGQETQYF. The CDR3 DNA reads as TGTGCCACCAGCACTTCAACTACTAGCGGCCAAGAGACCCAGTACTTC.